This TCR beta chain was retrieved from a study of T cells in Graves' hyperthyroidism and ophthalmopathy. The PBMCs were taken from roughly 10 ml of fresh peripheral blood. Comment on this clonotype: What it binds is not known.

The TCR beta CDR3 regions underwent amplification using RNA transcripts as the source. The HTBI primer set drove a first-round RT-PCR of the TCR CDR3. TCRdb analysed the multiplex PCR reads with MiXCR anew, one entry per CDR3 protein. The sample holds over 250,000 distinct CDR3 sequences, approximately 15% seen once. Trimming removed 1 base from V and 2 bases from J; junction bases left unmatched: 5. Germline CDR1 MGHRA, CDR2 YSYEKL. CDR3 length: 15 residues. General study findings and limits: Model-based prediction identified ophthalmopathy a median 6.5 months prior to its onset.

The material sequenced was blood. The source is a woman aged 55-69 years with Graves' ophthalmopathy. This chain links TRBV4-1 with TRBJ2-7, with TRBD2 matching over 7 bases. The CDR3 DNA reads as TGCGCCAGCAGCCAAGCGTCTAGCGGTCCCTACGAGCAGTACTTC. This translates into CASSQASSGPYEQYF.